This TCR beta chain was retrieved from a study of human T cells and chemical hapten exposure. Turning to the study itself: DPC at 2% was the sensitizing agent, placed on 2 cm by 2 cm of upper inner arm skin. Patients were mainly female, each with alopecia areata, totalis or universalis. Study observations and caveats: PT1 expanded TCR numbers rose with patch test score.

Of note for this clonotype: Its antigen remains unknown.

Noted time point: pre-sensitization, week 0. Treatment: therapeutic diphenylcyclopropenone sensitization with weekly scalp DPC. Germline V gene data show CDR1 as MNHEY and CDR2 as SMNVEV (reference sequence). The V end was cut by 1 base, the J end by 4 bases, with 8 bases between. The CDR3 covers 13 residues. Unique molecular identifiers were linked by the library to individual cDNA molecules. TCRdb itself ran the RACE reads through MiXCR, one entry per CDR3 protein. The repertoire holds 180,000 or so distinct CDR3 sequences, with almost 30% as singletons. The origin of this receptor is a woman in her 30s with alopecia areata. Some clones in this sample may be carry-over from other donors' samples. The sequencing used whole blood, collected in connection with sensitization to the hapten diphenylcyclopropenone (DPC). The rearrangement uses TRBV27 and TRBJ2-7, with D perhaps TRBD2 (5 bases). The CDR3 loop reads CASSLYSGYEQYF. CDR3 in DNA: TGTGCCAGCAGTTTATATTCGGGATACGAGCAGTACTTC.